The 9 T cell receptor beta chains below all came from one sample that was sequenced in a study of cytomegalovirus exposure and HLA in healthy donors. The PCR used 60 Vbeta and 13 Jbeta primers. The repertoire was sequenced with immunoSEQ multiplex PCR; TCRdb's copy has only in-frame clones and lacks some. The repertoire consists of 100,000 or so clones, with 65% to 85% occurring once and the leading ten covering roughly 6%. Sequencing was performed on PBMCs. These receptors all stem from a male donor in good health and CMV-seronegative.

The rearrangement joins TRBV12-5 to TRBJ2-1; 8 bases are a match to TRBD1. This CDR3 is 17 amino acids long. Germline V gives CDR1 LGHNT, CDR2 FRNRAP. J was trimmed by 1 base and V by 2 bases; bases with no gene match: 7. The CDR3 sequence: CASGLLIQGDSYNEQFF. The CDR3 nucleotides are TGTGCTAGTGGTTTGTTGATACAGGGGGATTCCTACAATGAGCAGTTCTTC.

The chain couples TRBV5-8 to TRBJ2-1, with 12 bases aligning to TRBD2. There are 16 residues in the CDR3. The V segment lost 4 bases and the J segment 1 base; nucleotides outside the gene matches: 3. CDR1 and CDR2 from the germline V gene are SGHTS and YDEGEE. CDR3 coding DNA: TGTGCCAGCAGCATAGGGACTAGCGGGTCCTACAATGAGCAGTTCTTC. It translates to CASSIGTSGSYNEQFF.

This chain connects TRBV11-3 to TRBJ2-3; 11 bases map to TRBD2. Germline trimming cut 5 bases from V and 1 base from J; bases unmatched to any gene: 5. The CDR3 is 16 residues long. CDR1 is SGHNT, CDR2 YENEEA, per germline. CDR3 amino acids: CASSVGTSGGTDTQYF. DNA for the CDR3: TGTGCCAGCAGCGTAGGGACTAGCGGCGGCACAGATACGCAGTATTTT.

The chain joins TRBV27 to TRBJ1-4; no clear D gene. The germline V gene has CDR1 MNHEY and CDR2 SMNVEV (reference sequence). There are 14 residues in the CDR3. Trimming took 8 bases from V and 8 from J, leaving 18 bases between them. The CDR3 spells CASAPSWEREKLFF. CDR3 nucleotides: TGTGCCAGCGCCCCTTCATGGGAGCGAGAAAAACTGTTTTTT.

The CDR3 spells CASSPRLTGKRVSTNQPQHF. The CDR3 DNA follows: TGTGCCAGCAGCCCACGGTTAACCGGGAAAAGAGTTTCGACTAATCAGCCCCAGCATTTT. The rearrangement joins TRBV28 to TRBJ1-5, with unresolved D. Trimming stripped 6 bases from V and 4 bases from J, with 31 bases between. Germline V gives CDR1 MDHEN, CDR2 SYDVKM. The CDR3 runs 20 residues. Using reference TRBV28 and TRBJ1-5 for the parts outside the CDR3, the full variable domain is DVKVTQSSRYLVKRTGEKVFLECVQDMDHENMFWYRQDPGLGLRLIYFSYDVKMKEKGDIPEGYSVSREKKERFSLILESASTNQTSMYLCASSPRLTGKRVSTNQPQHFGDGTRLSIL.

The CDR3 sequence: CAIGARWDEQYF. The CDR3 nucleotides are TGTGCCATCGGGGCGAGATGGGACGAGCAGTACTTC. The V and J genes are TRBV10-3 and TRBJ2-7, with D possibly TRBD1 on 5 matching bases. Germline V CDR1 and CDR2: ENHRY, SYGVKD. The CDR3 has 12 residues. The ends were cut back, 8 bases at V and 5 bases at J, with 13 bases in the middle.

In this sample, this clone turned up many times. The V and J genes are TRBV2 and TRBJ1-1; D is unresolved. The germline CDR1 and CDR2 sequences are SNHLY and FYNNEI. The CDR3 is 12 residues long. V lost 5 bases, J lost 3 bases, and 7 bases lay in between. For the CDR3, the DNA is TGTGCCAGCAGTTTCAGATACACTGAAGCTTTCTTT. It is translated as CASSFRYTEAFF.

The chain carries TRBV6-5 and TRBJ2-2; D remains unclear. In germline, CDR1 is MNHEY, CDR2 SVGAGI. CDR3 length equals 11 residues. The germline V and J ends were trimmed by 6 bases and 5 bases, with 4 bases remaining between them. For the CDR3, the DNA is TGTGCCAGCAGCTCTACCGGGGAGCTGTTTTTT. The encoded protein is CASSSTGELFF.

The rearrangement uses TRBV21-1 and TRBJ2-4; the D call in the table, TRBD2, was not verified against the DNA. TRBV21-1 is a recognized pseudogene. The CDR3 is made up of 16 amino acids. The CDR3 DNA reads as TGTGCCAGCAGCCGCCCGAGAGGTTTAGCCAAAAACATTCAGTACTTC. Translated: CASSRPRGLAKNIQYF.